Here is one T cell receptor beta chain with its context. Only in-frame clones appear in the TCRdb table, and some are missing; sequencing was by immunoSEQ multiplex PCR. This table holds about 97,000 clones, roughly 92% found once. This record belongs to a study of blood T cell repertoires in COVID-19. This CDR3 region has 17 residues. V dropped 2 bases and J dropped 1 base, with 17 bases sitting between them. CDR1 is MNHEY and CDR2 is SVGEGT in the germline V gene. The source of this sequence is a woman in her forties or fifties with COVID-19, enrolled during active disease. The gene calls are TRBV6-2 or TRBV6-3 and TRBJ1-1; TRBD1 is a possible D gene (5 bases). The material sequenced was peripheral blood. CDR3: CASSYDRQGRRNTEAFF. CDR3 nucleotides: TGTGCCAGCAGTTACGATAGGCAGGGCAGGAGGAACACTGAAGCTTTCTTT.